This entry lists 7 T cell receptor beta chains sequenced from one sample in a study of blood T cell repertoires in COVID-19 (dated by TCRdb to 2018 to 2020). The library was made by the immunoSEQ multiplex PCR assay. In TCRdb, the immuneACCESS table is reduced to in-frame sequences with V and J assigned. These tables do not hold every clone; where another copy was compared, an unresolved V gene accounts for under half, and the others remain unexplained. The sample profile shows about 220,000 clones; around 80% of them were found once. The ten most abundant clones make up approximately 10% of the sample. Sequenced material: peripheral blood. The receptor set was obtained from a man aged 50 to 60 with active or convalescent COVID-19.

The CDR3 protein is CASSLETATTGELFF. CDR3 bases: TGCGCCAGCAGCTTAGAGACAGCGACGACCGGGGAGCTGTTTTTT. The chain links TRBV5-1 to TRBJ2-2; possibly TRBD1 for D (5 bases). Per the germline V gene, CDR1 is SGHRS and CDR2 is YFSETQ. The CDR3 extends over 15 amino acids. Between the trimmed V and J ends, which lost 2 bases and 5 bases, there was a span of 13 bases. Looking up the rest from reference TRBV5-1 and TRBJ2-2 gives the full variable domain: KAGVTQTPRYLIKTRGQQVTLSCSPISGHRSVSWYQQTPGQGLQFLFEYFSETQRNKGNFPGRFSGRQFSNSRSEMNVSTLELGDSALYLCASSLETATTGELFFGEGSRLTVL.

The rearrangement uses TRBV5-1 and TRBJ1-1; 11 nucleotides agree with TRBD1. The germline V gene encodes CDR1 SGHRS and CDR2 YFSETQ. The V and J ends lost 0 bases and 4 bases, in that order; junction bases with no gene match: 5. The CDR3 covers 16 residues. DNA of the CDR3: TGCGCCAGCAGCTTGGGGACAGGGGGCGCGAGCACTGAAGCTTTCTTT. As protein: CASSLGTGGASTEAFF.

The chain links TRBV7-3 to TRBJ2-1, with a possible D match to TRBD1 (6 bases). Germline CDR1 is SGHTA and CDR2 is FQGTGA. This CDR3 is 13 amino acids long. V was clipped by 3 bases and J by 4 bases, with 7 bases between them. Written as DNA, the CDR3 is TGTGCCAGCAGCTTGGACAGTTACAATGAGCAGTTCTTC. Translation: CASSLDSYNEQFF.

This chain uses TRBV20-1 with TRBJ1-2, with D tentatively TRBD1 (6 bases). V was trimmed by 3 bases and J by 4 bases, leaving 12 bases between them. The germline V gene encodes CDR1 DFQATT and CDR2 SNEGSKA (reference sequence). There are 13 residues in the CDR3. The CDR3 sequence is CSASSDRGYGYTF. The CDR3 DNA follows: TGCAGTGCTAGTTCGGACAGAGGCTATGGCTACACCTTC.

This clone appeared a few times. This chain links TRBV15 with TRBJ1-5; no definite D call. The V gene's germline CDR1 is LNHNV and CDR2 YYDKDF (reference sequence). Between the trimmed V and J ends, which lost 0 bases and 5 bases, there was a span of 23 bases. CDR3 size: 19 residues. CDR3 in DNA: TGTGCCACCAGCAGAGAGGGGTCGGAGGGAAAGGAGTACTATCAGCCCCAGCATTTT. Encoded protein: CATSREGSEGKEYYQPQHF.

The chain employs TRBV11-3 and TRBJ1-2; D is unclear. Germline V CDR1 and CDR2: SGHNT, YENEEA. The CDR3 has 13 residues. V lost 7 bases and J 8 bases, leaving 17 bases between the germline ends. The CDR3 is CASNHTPLEGYTF. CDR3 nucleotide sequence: TGTGCCAGCAACCATACGCCACTAGAAGGCTACACCTTC.

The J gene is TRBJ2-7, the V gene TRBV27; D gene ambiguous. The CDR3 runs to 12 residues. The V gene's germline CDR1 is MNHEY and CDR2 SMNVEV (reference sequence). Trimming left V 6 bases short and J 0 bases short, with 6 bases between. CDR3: CASSWSSYEQYF. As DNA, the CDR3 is TGTGCCAGCAGCTGGAGCTCCTACGAGCAGTACTTC.